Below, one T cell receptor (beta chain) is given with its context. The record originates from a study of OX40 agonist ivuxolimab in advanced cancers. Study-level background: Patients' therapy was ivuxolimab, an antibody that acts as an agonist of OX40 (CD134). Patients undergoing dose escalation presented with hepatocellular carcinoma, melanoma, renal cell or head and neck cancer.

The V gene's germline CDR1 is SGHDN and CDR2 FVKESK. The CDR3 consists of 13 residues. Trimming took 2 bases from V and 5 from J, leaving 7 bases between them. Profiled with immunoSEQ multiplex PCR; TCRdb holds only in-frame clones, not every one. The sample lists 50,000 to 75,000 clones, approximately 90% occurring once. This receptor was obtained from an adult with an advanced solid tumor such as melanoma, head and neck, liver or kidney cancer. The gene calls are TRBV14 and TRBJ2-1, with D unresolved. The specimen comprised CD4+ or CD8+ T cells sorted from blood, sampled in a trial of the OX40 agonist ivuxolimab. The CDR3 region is CASSQMVDNEQFF. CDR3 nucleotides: TGTGCCAGCAGCCAAATGGTGGACAATGAGCAGTTCTTC.